This is a list of T cell receptor beta chains from one sample in a study of shared clonotypes between healthy human individuals. Repertoires were generated with immunoSEQ multiplex PCR, while TCRdb's copy carries only in-frame clones and drops some. The sample carries millions of clones, 95% recorded once. Sample: naive CD4+ T cells sorted from blood. These receptors originate from a man aged 18 to 29 in good health. CDR3s include the opening cysteine and the closing phenylalanine or tryptophan. The order of the fields is CDR3 DNA, CDR3 protein, J gene, V gene, D gene, clone size. A D gene is named only where the DNA matches it firmly. The listing skips clone size in some rows; elsewhere it reads once, few, many or a size class.

TGCAGCGTTCAAGGGGGAGACTCTAACTATGGCTACACCTTC CSVQGGDSNYGYTF TRBJ1-2 TRBV29-1 . .
TGTGCCAGCAGCCCCGTGTTACGGGGTGTTCTGGACACTGAAGCTTTCTTT CASSPVLRGVLDTEAFF TRBJ1-1 TRBV5-4 . .
TGTGCCAGCAGTTACCGCGACAGGGGCTATGGCTACACCTTC CASSYRDRGYGYTF TRBJ1-2 TRBV6-5 TRBD1 .
TGTGCCAGCAGCTTAGAGGTAGCGGGAGAAGAGCAGTTCTTC CASSLEVAGEEQFF TRBJ2-1 TRBV7-9 TRBD2 .
TGTGCCAGCAGCTTGGTAGGGGCGGACACCATATATTTT CASSLVGADTIYF TRBJ1-3 TRBV5-6 . .
TGTGCCAGCAGCTTTTTCCCCAACGGGGGGCTGAACAATGAGCAGTTCTTC CASSFFPNGGLNNEQFF TRBJ2-1 TRBV11-1 . .
TGTGCCACCCGAGACTCAGGCGCCTCTGGAAACACCATATATTTT CATRDSGASGNTIYF TRBJ1-3 TRBV6-5 . .
TGTGCCATCAGTGAGTCCCCCAGCGAGACCCAGTACTTC CAISESPSETQYF TRBJ2-5 TRBV10-3 . .
TGTGCCTGGAGTGTCGCGGGGGCGGCCCTATACAATGAGCAGTTCTTC CAWSVAGAALYNEQFF TRBJ2-1 TRBV30 . .
TGTGCCTGGAGTTATGGACAGTCCGAAGCTTTCTTT CAWSYGQSEAFF TRBJ1-1 TRBV30 . .
TGTGCCAGCAGAATTGACAGACCTGCGAACACCGGGGAGCTGTTTTTT CASRIDRPANTGELFF TRBJ2-2 TRBV6-6 . .
TGTGCCAGGGGGACTAGATCGGGCACAGATACGCAGTATTTT CARGTRSGTDTQYF TRBJ2-3 TRBV2 TRBD2 .
TGTGCCAGCTCACCCGACAGGGCAGAGACCCAGTACTTC CASSPDRAETQYF TRBJ2-5 TRBV18 TRBD1 .
TGTGCCAGCAGTTACTCGGGGGGGCCCAAAAACATTCAGTACTTC CASSYSGGPKNIQYF TRBJ2-4 TRBV6-5 . .
TGTGCCACCAGCAGAGTTATCACCGGGCAGGGTAGCTCTGGAAACACCATATATTTT CATSRVITGQGSSGNTIYF TRBJ1-3 TRBV15 . .
TGTGCCAGCAGTGGTGGCCCTAGCGGCCAGGGGTTCTTC CASSGGPSGQGFF TRBJ2-1 TRBV6-1 TRBD2 .
TGTGCCTGGACGGCGGGACAGGATAATTCACCCCTCCACTTT CAWTAGQDNSPLHF TRBJ1-6 TRBV30 TRBD1 once
TGCGCCAGCAGCCGAATCACGGGACCACCCTACAATGAGCAGTTCTTC CASSRITGPPYNEQFF TRBJ2-1 TRBV4-1 . .
TGTGCCAGCGGACAGAACCCCTACGAGCAGTACTTC CASGQNPYEQYF TRBJ2-7 TRBV28 . .
TGTGCCAGTAGCCCGACAGGGTGGGCCGGGGAGCTGTTTTTT CASSPTGWAGELFF TRBJ2-2 TRBV19 TRBD1 .
TGCGCCAGCAGCTTTGGGCCACAGGCCCTCAGCGTATATGAGCAGTACTTC CASSFGPQALSVYEQYF TRBJ2-7 TRBV5-1 . once
TGTGCCAGCAGCTTAGGGCTACCGTCCTACAATGAGCAGTTCTTC CASSLGLPSYNEQFF TRBJ2-1 TRBV11-1 . .
TGTGCCAGCAGCTTTCGGACAGGGGGCGGCCAAGAGACCCAGTACTTC CASSFRTGGGQETQYF TRBJ2-5 TRBV5-4 TRBD1 .
TGTGCCAGCAGCGTAGTTCCGAGTGGGGCCAACGTCCTGACTTTC CASSVVPSGANVLTF TRBJ2-6 TRBV9 . .
TGTGCCATCTCTCCGGGTTACCAAGAGACCCAGTACTTC CAISPGYQETQYF TRBJ2-5 TRBV28 . .
TGCGCCAGCAGCCAAGAGGGAAGGTCCCAAGAGACCCAGTACTTC CASSQEGRSQETQYF TRBJ2-5 TRBV4-1 . .
TGTGCCAGCAGCTTCGTAGCAGCTACGAACACCGGGGAGCTGTTTTTT CASSFVAATNTGELFF TRBJ2-2 TRBV7-9 . .
TGTGCCAGCTCATATGACAGGGACCAGCCCCAGCATTTT CASSYDRDQPQHF TRBJ1-5 TRBV18 TRBD1 .
TGTGCCAGCAGCTTATATCAGGGGGCAGATACGCAGTATTTT CASSLYQGADTQYF TRBJ2-3 TRBV7-2 TRBD1 .